This T cell receptor beta chain was obtained from a study of T cells in Graves' hyperthyroidism and ophthalmopathy. The CDR3 is made up of 16 amino acids. Germline values: CDR1 MGHDK, CDR2 SYGVNS. V lost 2 bases, J lost 7 bases, and 7 bases stayed unmatched. RNA transcripts provided the source from which TCR beta CDR3 regions were amplified. The primer set for the first-round RT-PCR of the TCR CDR3 was HTBI. TCRdb reprocessed the multiplex PCR reads with MiXCR, giving one entry per CDR3 protein. The sample lists about 350,000 distinct CDR3 sequences, around 15% occurring once. Individuals with ophthalmopathy presented a Clinical Activity Score of at least 3, a NOSPECS grade of at least 4 and a duration under 3 months. Thyroid ultrasound, orbital computed tomography, clinical symptoms, and serum thyroxine and TRAb underpinned diagnoses.

This clonotype originated in a woman aged 55-70 years with Graves' ophthalmopathy. Sequencing was done on a sample of blood. The rearrangement joins TRBV25-1 to TRBJ1-5; 11 positions agree with TRBD1. In DNA, the CDR3 is TGTGCCAGCAGTGAAGCTGGGACAGGGGGATCCCAGCCCCAGCATTTT. This encodes CASSEAGTGGSQPQHF.